Many counts were recorded for the clone carrying this T cell receptor beta chain. Antigen: not known. Germline CDR1 MNHNS, CDR2 SASEGT. The CDR3 has 16 residues. V lost 6 bases and J 4 bases, leaving 21 bases between the germline ends. As the template, RNA transcripts were used to amplify TCR beta CDR3 regions. HTBI primers served in a first-round RT-PCR, which a second-round multiplex PCR followed. TCRdb re-called the multiplex PCR reads with MiXCR, one entry per CDR3 protein. The table includes roughly 350,000 distinct CDR3 sequences, about 18% detected once. The data were obtained in a study of Graves' ophthalmopathy and Graves' hyperthyroidism. Study information: Peripheral blood was gathered at the point of initial diagnosis, before any treatment started.

In this cohort, patients with other autoimmune diseases, uncontrolled infections, pregnancy or lactation were excluded. Study results and caveats: Most thyroid clonotypes expanded beyond 0.001 frequency were also found in blood.

This clonotype was sampled from an adult woman with stable Graves' hyperthyroidism. The sample taken for sequencing was peripheral blood. This chain uses TRBV6-1 with TRBJ1-2; unclear D gene. The CDR3 sequence: CASRLGRTTIFYGYTF. DNA of the CDR3: TGTGCCAGCAGGCTCGGACGGACGACAATATTCTATGGCTACACCTTC.